This paragraph reports one TCR beta chain. Trimming stripped 0 bases from V and 5 bases from J, with 11 bases between. CDR1 is SGHRS, CDR2 YFSETQ, per germline. The CDR3 loop spans 14 amino acids. These data belong to a study of blood T cell repertoires in COVID-19. Clones were sequenced by immunoSEQ multiplex PCR, and TCRdb holds only the in-frame ones, with some missing. The repertoire holds about 160,000 clones, approximately 90% seen once, with about 4.8% in the top ten. Seattle researchers signed up patients amid active infection and tracked them longitudinally. The chain recombines TRBV5-1 with TRBJ1-1, with D tentatively TRBD1 (5 bases). The TCR sequence derives from a man aged 30-40 years with COVID-19, enrolled during active disease. The specimen sequenced was peripheral blood. The CDR3 region is CASSLASGGTEAFF. The CDR3 coding sequence is TGCGCCAGCAGCTTGGCCTCGGGGGGAACTGAAGCTTTCTTT.